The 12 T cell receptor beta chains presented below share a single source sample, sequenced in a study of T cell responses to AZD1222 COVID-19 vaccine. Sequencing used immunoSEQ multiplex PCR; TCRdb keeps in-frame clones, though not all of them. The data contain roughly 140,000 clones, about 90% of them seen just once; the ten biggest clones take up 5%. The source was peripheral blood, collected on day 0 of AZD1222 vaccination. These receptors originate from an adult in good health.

As DNA, the CDR3 is TGTGCCAGCAGGGACAGGGCTGGAAACACCATATATTTT. It specifies CASRDRAGNTIYF. The rearrangement joins TRBV27 to TRBJ1-3; 8 bases line up with TRBD1. Germline V gives CDR1 MNHEY, CDR2 SMNVEV (reference sequence). V shed 6 bases, J shed 2 bases, and the junction held 0 bases outside the gene matches. The CDR3 has 13 residues.

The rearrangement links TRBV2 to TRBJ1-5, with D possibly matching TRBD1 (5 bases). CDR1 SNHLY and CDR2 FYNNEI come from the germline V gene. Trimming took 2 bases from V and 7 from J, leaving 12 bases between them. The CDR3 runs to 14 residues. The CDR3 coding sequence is TGTGCCAGCAGTGAACAGGGACGGAACCAGCCCCAGCATTTT. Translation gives CASSEQGRNQPQHF.

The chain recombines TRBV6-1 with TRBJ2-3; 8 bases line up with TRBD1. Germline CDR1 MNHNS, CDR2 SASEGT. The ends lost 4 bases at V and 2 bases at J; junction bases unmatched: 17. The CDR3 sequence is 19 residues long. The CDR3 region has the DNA TGTGCCAGCAGTGGACAGGGTTCCTCGACAGGGGTTTACACAGATACGCAGTATTTT. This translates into CASSGQGSSTGVYTDTQYF.

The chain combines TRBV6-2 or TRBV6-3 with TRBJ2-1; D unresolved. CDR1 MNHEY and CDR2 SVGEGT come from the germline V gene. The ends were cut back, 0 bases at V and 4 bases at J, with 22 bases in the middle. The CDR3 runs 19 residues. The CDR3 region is CASSYSTQARPTVYNEQFF. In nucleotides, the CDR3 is TGTGCCAGCAGTTACTCGACTCAGGCCCGTCCGACGGTGTACAATGAGCAGTTCTTC.

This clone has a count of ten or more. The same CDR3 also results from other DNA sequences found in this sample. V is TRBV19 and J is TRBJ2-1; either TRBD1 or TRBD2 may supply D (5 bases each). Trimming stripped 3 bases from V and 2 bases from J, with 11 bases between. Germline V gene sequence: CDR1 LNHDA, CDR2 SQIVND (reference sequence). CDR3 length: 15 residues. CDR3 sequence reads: CASSIVTGPYNEQFF. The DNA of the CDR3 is TGTGCCAGTAGTATCGTGACGGGACCCTACAATGAGCAGTTCTTC.

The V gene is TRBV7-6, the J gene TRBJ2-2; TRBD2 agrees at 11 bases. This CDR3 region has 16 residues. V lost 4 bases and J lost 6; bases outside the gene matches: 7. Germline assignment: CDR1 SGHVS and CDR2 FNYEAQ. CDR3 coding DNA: TGTGCCAGCAGCTCGATCGTAGCGGGAGGGCCCGGGGAGCTGTTTTTT. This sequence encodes CASSSIVAGGPGELFF.

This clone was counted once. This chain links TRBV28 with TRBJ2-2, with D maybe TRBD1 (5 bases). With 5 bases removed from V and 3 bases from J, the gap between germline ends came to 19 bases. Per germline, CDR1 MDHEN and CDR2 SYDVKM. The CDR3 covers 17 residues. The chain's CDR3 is CASSPLPLTAYTGELFF. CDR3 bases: TGTGCCAGCAGTCCCCTACCGCTGACAGCCTACACCGGGGAGCTGTTTTTT.

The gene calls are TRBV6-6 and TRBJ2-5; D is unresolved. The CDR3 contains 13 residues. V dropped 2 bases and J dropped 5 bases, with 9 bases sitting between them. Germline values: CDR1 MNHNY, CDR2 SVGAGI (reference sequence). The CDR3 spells CASSYINEETQYF. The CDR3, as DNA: TGTGCCAGCAGTTACATCAACGAGGAGACCCAGTACTTC.

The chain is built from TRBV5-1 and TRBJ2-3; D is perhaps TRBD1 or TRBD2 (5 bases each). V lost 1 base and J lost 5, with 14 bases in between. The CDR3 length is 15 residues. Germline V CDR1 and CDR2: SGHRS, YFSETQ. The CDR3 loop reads CASSLIGAKRDTQYF. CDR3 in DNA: TGCGCCAGCAGCTTGATCGGGGCCAAGAGAGATACGCAGTATTTT.

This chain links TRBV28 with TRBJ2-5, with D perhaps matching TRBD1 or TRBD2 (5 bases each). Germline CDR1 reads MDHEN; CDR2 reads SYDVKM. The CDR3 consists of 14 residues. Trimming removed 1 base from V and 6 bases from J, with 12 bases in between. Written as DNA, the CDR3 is TGTGCCAGCAGTTTATCTCCGGGGCTTAAGACCCAGTACTTC. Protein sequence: CASSLSPGLKTQYF.

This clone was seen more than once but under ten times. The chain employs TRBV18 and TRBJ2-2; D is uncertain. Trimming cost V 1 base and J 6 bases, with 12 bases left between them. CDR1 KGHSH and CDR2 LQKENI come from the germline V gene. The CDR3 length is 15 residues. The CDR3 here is CASSPRPTSSGELFF. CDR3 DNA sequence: TGTGCCAGCTCACCACGTCCCACTTCCTCCGGGGAGCTGTTTTTT. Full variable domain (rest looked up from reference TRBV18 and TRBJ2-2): NAGVMQNPRHLVRRRGQEARLRCSPMKGHSHVYWYRQLPEEGLKFMVYLQKENIIDESGMPKERFSAEFPKEGPSILRIQQVVRGDSAAYFCASSPRPTSSGELFFGEGSRLTVL.

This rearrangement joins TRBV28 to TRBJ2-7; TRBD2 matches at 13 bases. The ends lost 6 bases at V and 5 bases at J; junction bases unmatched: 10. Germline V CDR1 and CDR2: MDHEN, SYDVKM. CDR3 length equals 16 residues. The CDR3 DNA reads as TGTGCCAGCAGCCCCCCGACTAGCGGGAGGTTGGACGAGCAGTACTTC. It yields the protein CASSPPTSGRLDEQYF.